The following is a T cell receptor beta chain sequence with its context. Its antigen is unidentified. The data originate from a study of cytomegalovirus exposure and HLA in healthy donors. Primers: 60 Vbeta forward and 13 Jbeta reverse. How the authors handled the data: About 11 million of the roughly 80 million unique TCR beta chains counted in a later analysis were shared. Only in-frame clones appear in the TCRdb table, and some are missing; sequencing was by immunoSEQ multiplex PCR. V, J and clone size are taken as reported in that table, and D and trimming were inferred from the DNA itself. This sample has approximately 120,000 clones; about two thirds occur once, and the top ten carry 5% to 7%. Findings and limits, study-wide: Some segments of the V type, notably TRBV6-2 and TRBV6-3, were excluded as indistinguishable. In all likelihood, a cluster of highly shared sequence variants was a sequencing artifact.

This CDR3 is 14 amino acids long. Germline values: CDR1 SGHVS, CDR2 FNYEAQ. The V gene lost 3 bases and the J gene lost 4 bases, with 10 bases spanning the gap. The clonotype originates from a woman in her 70s in good health and CMV-seropositive. This chain joins TRBV7-6 and TRBJ1-3; D uncertain. Sequencing was carried out using PBMCs. The CDR3 nucleotides are TGTGCCAGCAGCTTTGGAGGTGTGGGAAACACCATATATTTT. This codes for CASSFGGVGNTIYF. Using reference TRBV7-6 and TRBJ1-3 for the parts outside the CDR3, the full variable domain is GAGVSQSPRYKVTKRGQDVALRCDPISGHVSLYWYRQALGQGPEFLTYFNYEAQQDKSGLPNDRFSAERPEGSISTLTIQRTEQRDSAMYRCASSFGGVGNTIYFGEGSWLTVV.